These T cell receptor beta chains were read from a single sample in a study of T cells in localized non-small cell lung cancer. The repertoire was sequenced with immunoSEQ multiplex PCR; TCRdb's copy has only in-frame clones and lacks some. The data contain some 54,000 clones, 60% to 85% of them seen just once; the ten biggest clones take up roughly 4%. Sequences were derived from PBMCs, sampled before any cancer treatment. These receptor sequences come from a woman aged 35 to 75 with stage II lung adenocarcinoma. CDR3s include the opening cysteine and the closing phenylalanine or tryptophan.

j_call: TRBJ1-1; v_call: TRBV5-1; cdr3_aa: CASSLGDLLNTEAFF
j_call: TRBJ1-5; v_call: TRBV28; cdr3_aa: CASSIGTGGNQPQHF
j_call: TRBJ2-7; v_call: TRBV11-2; cdr3_aa: CASSLEVLSGTAYEQYF
j_call: TRBJ2-6; v_call: TRBV19; cdr3_aa: CASSRNPLANVLTF
j_call: TRBJ1-2; v_call: TRBV6-5; cdr3_aa: CASRESIYGYTF
j_call: TRBJ1-1; v_call: TRBV29-1; cdr3_aa: CSVGYYTEAFF
j_call: TRBJ1-5; v_call: TRBV6-5; cdr3_aa: CASSYLGRVGQPQHF
j_call: TRBJ1-5; v_call: TRBV19; cdr3_aa: CASNVDSNQPQHF
j_call: TRBJ2-7; v_call: TRBV6-5; cdr3_aa: CASGSGNRDLYEQYF
j_call: TRBJ1-1; v_call: TRBV27; cdr3_aa: CASSPKPNTEAFF
j_call: TRBJ2-7; v_call: TRBV6-5; cdr3_aa: CASSYGDMSYEQYF
j_call: TRBJ2-2; v_call: TRBV9; cdr3_aa: CASSVYGGGPGELFF
j_call: TRBJ1-2; v_call: TRBV15; cdr3_aa: CATSRVDRGTYGYTF
j_call: TRBJ2-2; v_call: TRBV25-1; cdr3_aa: CASSELGNPNTGELFF
j_call: TRBJ1-2; v_call: TRBV6-1; cdr3_aa: CASSAPRQGDYGYTF
j_call: TRBJ1-1; v_call: TRBV6-6; cdr3_aa: CASSYGTVNTEAFF
j_call: TRBJ2-3; v_call: TRBV15; cdr3_aa: CATSRGTRTDTQYF
j_call: TRBJ1-6; v_call: TRBV5-4; cdr3_aa: CASSRTGGANNSPLHF
j_call: TRBJ1-1; v_call: TRBV9; cdr3_aa: CASSVAPAGTEAFF
j_call: TRBJ1-5; v_call: TRBV6-6; cdr3_aa: CASSWEGNNQPQHF
j_call: TRBJ2-4; v_call: TRBV5-1; cdr3_aa: CASSPQGSKNIQYF
j_call: TRBJ2-3; v_call: TRBV9; cdr3_aa: CASMIGTVSTSTDTQYF
j_call: TRBJ1-5; v_call: TRBV6-6; cdr3_aa: CASSSGQGRQPQHF
j_call: TRBJ2-6; v_call: TRBV5-3; cdr3_aa: CARSRTGHSGANVLTF
j_call: TRBJ1-1; v_call: TRBV5-1; cdr3_aa: CASSYPAENTEAFF
j_call: TRBJ1-1; v_call: TRBV29-1; cdr3_aa: CSVVGRGTEAFF
j_call: TRBJ1-6; v_call: TRBV12-5; cdr3_aa: CASGSGGSSYNSPLHF
j_call: TRBJ2-1; v_call: TRBV15; cdr3_aa: CATSAEGGLAGVNEQFF
j_call: TRBJ1-5; v_call: TRBV19; cdr3_aa: CASSPDRGNQPQHF
j_call: TRBJ1-2; v_call: TRBV5-6; cdr3_aa: CASSLAVDIYGYTF
j_call: TRBJ1-1; v_call: TRBV11-2; cdr3_aa: CASSLDYAAPNTEAFF
j_call: TRBJ2-5; v_call: TRBV2; cdr3_aa: CASSEEAGGFQETQYF
j_call: TRBJ2-2; v_call: TRBV5-8; cdr3_aa: CASSLTLGTGELFF
j_call: TRBJ1-5; v_call: TRBV2; cdr3_aa: CASSFPGQGGSSNQPQHF
j_call: TRBJ1-1; v_call: TRBV5-1; cdr3_aa: CASSLAGGAPTEAFF
j_call: TRBJ2-7; v_call: TRBV28; cdr3_aa: CASSPPGQGREQYF
j_call: TRBJ1-1; v_call: TRBV28; cdr3_aa: CASILDRVNTEAFF
j_call: TRBJ1-1; v_call: TRBV6-5; cdr3_aa: CASSTGAVLEAFF
j_call: TRBJ2-3; v_call: TRBV6-5; cdr3_aa: CASSAGGADTQYF
j_call: TRBJ1-2; v_call: TRBV7-2; cdr3_aa: CASSSGTGNYGYTF
j_call: TRBJ1-2; v_call: TRBV2; cdr3_aa: CASTAQSYGYTF
j_call: TRBJ1-5; v_call: TRBV6-5; cdr3_aa: CASSSRVGQNQPQHF
j_call: TRBJ2-7; v_call: TRBV6-6; cdr3_aa: CASSYKSYEQYF
j_call: TRBJ1-2; v_call: TRBV5-6; cdr3_aa: CASSLRPGQGFINYGYTF
j_call: TRBJ2-1; v_call: TRBV5-1; cdr3_aa: CASSEQYNEQFF
j_call: TRBJ2-7; v_call: TRBV7-9; cdr3_aa: CASSLETYYEQYF
j_call: TRBJ1-1; v_call: TRBV13; cdr3_aa: CASSLIGKTEAFF
j_call: TRBJ1-4; v_call: TRBV19; cdr3_aa: CASSMRGTNEKLFF
j_call: TRBJ2-7; v_call: TRBV14; cdr3_aa: CASSHLPGLEEGKQYF
j_call: TRBJ2-5; v_call: TRBV5-1; cdr3_aa: CASSFSGAQETQYF
j_call: TRBJ1-2; v_call: TRBV4-3; cdr3_aa: CASSPQGANYGYTF
j_call: TRBJ2-7; v_call: TRBV7-2; cdr3_aa: CASSLEIRTGQRGNEQYF
j_call: TRBJ1-1; v_call: TRBV6-1; cdr3_aa: CASRTPDRVNTEAFF
j_call: TRBJ2-3; v_call: TRBV5-6; cdr3_aa: CASSPPTGHTDTQYF
j_call: TRBJ1-2; v_call: TRBV7-9; cdr3_aa: CASSPVDGYTF
j_call: TRBJ1-1; v_call: TRBV30; cdr3_aa: CAWTDTPAEAFF
j_call: TRBJ2-3; v_call: TRBV2; cdr3_aa: CASSSSGVGTDTQYF
j_call: TRBJ1-2; v_call: TRBV10-2; cdr3_aa: CASRQDAYGYTF
j_call: TRBJ1-4; v_call: TRBV27; cdr3_aa: CASSLQGRTNEKLFF